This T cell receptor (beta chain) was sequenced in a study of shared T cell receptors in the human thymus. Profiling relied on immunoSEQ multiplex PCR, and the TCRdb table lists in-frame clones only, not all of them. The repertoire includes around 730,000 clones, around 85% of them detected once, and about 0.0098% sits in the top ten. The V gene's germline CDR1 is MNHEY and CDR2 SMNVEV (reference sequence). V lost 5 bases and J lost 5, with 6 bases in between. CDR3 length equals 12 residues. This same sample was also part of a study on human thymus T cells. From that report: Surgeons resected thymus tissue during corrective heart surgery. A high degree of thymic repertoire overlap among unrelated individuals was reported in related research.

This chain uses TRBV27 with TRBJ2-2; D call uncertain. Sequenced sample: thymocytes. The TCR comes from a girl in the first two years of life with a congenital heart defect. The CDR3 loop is CASSQSTGELFF. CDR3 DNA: TGTGCCAGCAGTCAATCAACCGGGGAGCTGTTTTTT.